This T cell receptor beta chain was recovered during a study of siplizumab effects on memory and regulatory T cells. On this clone: Its target is unknown.

CDR3 length equals 14 residues. Germline assignment: CDR1 SGHTA and CDR2 FQGNSA. Trimming removed 5 bases from V and 3 bases from J, with 13 bases in between. TCR templates, some 93,000 per sample, were assayed. TCRdb keeps only in-frame clones here, not all; method: immunoSEQ multiplex PCR. The top ten hold over 0.15% of the sample, which has about 120,000 clones, around 93% seen once. Regarding the study as a whole: Siplizumab conditions gave an average of around 70% Treg-derived mappable alloreactive CD4+ clones, versus 26.9% for controls. Siplizumab produced a significant reduction in alloreactive sequences that were traceable to unstimulated CD4+ memory cells. Contribution to the alloresponse seemed major for naive T cells, which also seemed more diverse than memory cells.

The sample was non-Treg CD4+ T cells sorted from blood. This receptor was obtained from a human donor in good health. The rearrangement joins TRBV7-2 to TRBJ1-2; D remains ambiguous. The CDR3 reads CASSIWTEDYGYTF. Here the CDR3 DNA reads TGTGCCAGCAGCATTTGGACGGAAGACTATGGCTACACCTTC.